One and the same sample provided the 16 T cell receptor beta chains below, sequenced in a study of T cells in Graves' hyperthyroidism and ophthalmopathy. TCR beta CDR3 regions were amplified from RNA transcripts. The HTBI primer set drove a first-round RT-PCR of the TCR CDR3. In TCRdb, the multiplex PCR reads were re-called with MiXCR into one record per CDR3 protein. Of some 250,000 distinct CDR3 sequences in the sample, more than 14% were seen once. The sequenced material came from blood. The source of these receptors is a woman in her thirties or forties with Graves' hyperthyroidism that later progressed to Graves' ophthalmopathy.

The chain combines TRBV28 with TRBJ2-7, with 10 bases lining up with TRBD2. This CDR3 spans 16 amino acids. Germline V CDR1 and CDR2: MDHEN, SYDVKM. Trimming at V came to 5 bases and at J to 4 bases, leaving 11 bases not matched to a gene. In DNA, the CDR3 is TGTGCCAGCAGTACGACAGGGAGCGGGAGGGGGTACGAGCAGTACTTC. Its protein product is CASSTTGSGRGYEQYF.

This clonotype was counted ten times or more. The rearrangement joins TRBV5-1 to TRBJ1-5, with D possibly matching TRBD1 (6 bases). The CDR3 runs to 13 residues. Deletions cut 4 bases from V and 7 bases from J, with 12 bases between. Looked up from germline, CDR1 is SGHRS and CDR2 is YFSETQ. The CDR3 loop is CASSPQGGQPQHF. As DNA, the CDR3 is TGCGCCAGCAGCCCACAGGGAGGGCAGCCCCAGCATTTT.

This clonotype has at least ten counts. The rearrangement links TRBV19 to TRBJ2-7; D might be TRBD2 (6 bases). CDR1 LNHDA and CDR2 SQIVND come from the germline V gene (reference sequence). Trimming removed 5 bases from V and 6 bases from J, with 20 bases in between. The CDR3 loop spans 15 amino acids. CDR3 residues: CASSAGTPARGEQYF. The CDR3 DNA reads TGTGCCAGTAGTGCCGGGACTCCCGCCAGAGGCGAGCAGTACTTC.

At least ten counts were recorded for this clonotype. The CDR3 is CATSDSRADTQYF. The DNA for the CDR3 is TGTGCCACCAGTGATTCCAGGGCAGATACGCAGTATTTT. The chain links TRBV24-1 to TRBJ2-3, with D maybe TRBD1 (5 bases). The germline gives CDR1 KGHDR, CDR2 SFDVKD. This CDR3 is built from 13 residues. V was pared by 2 bases and J by 4 bases, with 6 bases between.

This clonotype was picked up many times. The J gene is TRBJ2-5, the V gene TRBV9, with 15 bases aligning to TRBD2. Per germline, CDR1 SGDLS and CDR2 YYNGEE. The CDR3 has 18 residues. V dropped 2 bases and J dropped 0; count of bases not matched to a gene: 5. Written as DNA, the CDR3 is TGTGCCAGCAGCGTGGGACTAGCGGGAGGCCCATACCAAGAGACCCAGTACTTC. Translated, it gives CASSVGLAGGPYQETQYF. The variable domain in full, completed from reference TRBV9 and TRBJ2-5, reads DSGVTQTPKHLITATGQRVTLRCSPRSGDLSVYWYQQSLDQGLQFLIQYYNGEERAKGNILERFSAQQFPDLHSELNLSSLELGDSALYFCASSVGLAGGPYQETQYFGPGTRLLVL.

This clonotype has at least ten counts. V is TRBV25-1 and J is TRBJ1-4; tentatively, D is TRBD1 (5 bases). CDR1 and CDR2 (germline): MGHDK, SYGVNS. The CDR3 is 18 residues long. The V end lost 7 bases, the J end lost 3 bases, and 24 bases lay between the germline ends. The CDR3 DNA reads as TGTGCCAGCACTCATTCCCGTCAGGGAGTTTACGCTAATGAAAAACTGTTTTTT. This sequence encodes CASTHSRQGVYANEKLFF.

This clonotype appeared many times. The chain combines TRBV5-1 with TRBJ2-2; 9 bases align to TRBD1. There are 16 residues in the CDR3. Germline CDR1 and CDR2: SGHRS and YFSETQ. Trimming took 0 bases from V and 4 from J; bases not matched to a gene: 4. CDR3 residues: CASSLDRGRATGELFF. The DNA of the CDR3 is TGCGCCAGCAGCTTGGACAGGGGGCGCGCCACCGGGGAGCTGTTTTTT.

The table lists this clonotype with many counts. The chain links TRBV27 to TRBJ2-7; 10 positions agree with TRBD2. CDR1 is MNHEY and CDR2 is SMNVEV in the germline V gene (reference sequence). J was trimmed by 3 bases and V by 8 bases; bases with no gene match: 7. This CDR3 has 14 residues. CDR3 sequence: CASGLAGASYEQYF. Written as DNA, the CDR3 is TGTGCCAGCGGTCTAGCGGGAGCGAGCTACGAGCAGTACTTC.

This clonotype has a count of ten or more. The chain carries TRBV10-2 and TRBJ2-5; D uncertain. V lost 5 bases to trimming and J lost 5 bases, with 6 bases between them. The CDR3 has 11 amino acids. Germline loops: CDR1 WSHSY, CDR2 SAAADI. As DNA, the CDR3 is TGCGCCAGCAGTAATATGGAGACCCAGTACTTC. Encoded protein: CASSNMETQYF.

Many counts were recorded for this clonotype. The V and J genes are TRBV6-5 and TRBJ2-1; D call uncertain. CDR1 is MNHEY, CDR2 SVGAGI, per germline. The CDR3 runs 15 residues. V was trimmed by 2 bases and J by 3 bases, leaving 11 bases between them. CDR3 in amino acids: CASSYVPRGYNEQFF. The CDR3 nucleotides read TGTGCCAGCAGTTACGTCCCACGTGGCTACAATGAGCAGTTCTTC.

This clonotype was observed at least ten times. The V and J genes are TRBV3-1 and TRBJ1-5; D call uncertain. The CDR3 covers 16 residues. Germline values: CDR1 LGHDT, CDR2 YNNKEL (reference sequence). The ends were cut back, 0 bases at V and 2 bases at J, with 11 bases in the middle. Here the CDR3 reads CASSQDPGSGNQPQHF. The CDR3 coding sequence is TGTGCCAGCAGCCAAGATCCCGGGTCTGGCAATCAGCCCCAGCATTTT.

At least ten counts were recorded for this clonotype. This chain uses TRBV7-9 with TRBJ2-1, with 7 nucleotides matching TRBD2. CDR1 is SEHNR and CDR2 is FQNEAQ in the germline V gene (reference sequence). The CDR3 runs to 16 residues. J was trimmed by 8 bases and V by 2 bases; bases with no gene match: 12. CDR3 sequence: CASSLKTSFYPHEQFF. The CDR3 DNA reads TGTGCCAGCAGCTTAAAGACTAGCTTTTACCCCCATGAGCAGTTCTTC.

In this sample, this clonotype turned up a few times. This may be a read error: a much more frequent sequence differs by one nucleotide. The V gene is TRBV27, the J gene TRBJ1-4; D is ambiguous. The CDR3 totals 13 residues. Germline loops: CDR1 MNHEY, CDR2 SMNVEV (reference sequence). In DNA, the CDR3 is TGTGCCAGCAGTCGGGCAACTAATGGAAAACTGTTTTTT. Translation gives CASSRATNGKLFF.

This clonotype was detected ten times or more. The V and J genes are TRBV28 and TRBJ2-1, with D unclear. The V gene's germline CDR1 is MDHEN and CDR2 SYDVKM. V was clipped by 2 bases and J by 0 bases, with 11 bases between them. The CDR3 has 16 residues. Here the CDR3 DNA reads TGTGCCAGCAGTTTAACGACGGCCAGCTCCTACAATGAGCAGTTCTTC. Encoded protein: CASSLTTASSYNEQFF.

This clonotype was recorded a few times. The rearrangement uses TRBV7-3 and TRBJ2-1, with 7 bases aligning to TRBD2. There are 14 residues in the CDR3. Germline loops: CDR1 SGHTA, CDR2 FQGTGA. V lost 5 bases and J lost 5; bases outside the gene matches: 6. Here the CDR3 DNA reads TGTGCCAGCAGCCTAGCGGAGTATAACAATGAGCAGTTCTTC. Its translation: CASSLAEYNNEQFF.

This clonotype was observed many times. The chain recombines TRBV28 with TRBJ1-6; 10 bases are a match to TRBD1. V lost 7 bases, J lost 7 bases, and 16 bases stayed unmatched. The germline V gene encodes CDR1 MDHEN and CDR2 SYDVKM. This CDR3 contains 18 residues. As DNA, the CDR3 is TGTGCCAGCATTAATACCGACGGGACAGGGGTTGGCAATTCACCCCTCCACTTT. Its translation: CASINTDGTGVGNSPLHF.